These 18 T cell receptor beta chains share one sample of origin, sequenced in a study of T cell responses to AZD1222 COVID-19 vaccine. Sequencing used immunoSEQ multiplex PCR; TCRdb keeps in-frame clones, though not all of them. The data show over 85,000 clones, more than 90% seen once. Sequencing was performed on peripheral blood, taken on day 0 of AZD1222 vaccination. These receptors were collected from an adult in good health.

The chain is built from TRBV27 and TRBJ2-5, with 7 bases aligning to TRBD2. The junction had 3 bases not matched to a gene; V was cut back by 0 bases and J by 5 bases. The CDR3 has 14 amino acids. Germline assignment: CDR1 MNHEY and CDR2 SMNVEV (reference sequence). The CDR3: CASSLSRGRETQYF. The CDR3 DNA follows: TGTGCCAGCAGTTTATCGCGGGGGAGGGAGACCCAGTACTTC.

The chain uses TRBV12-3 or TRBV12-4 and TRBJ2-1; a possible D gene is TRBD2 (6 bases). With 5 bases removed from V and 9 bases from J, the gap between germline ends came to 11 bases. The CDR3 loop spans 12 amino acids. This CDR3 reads CASSTRRGEQFF. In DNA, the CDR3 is TGTGCCAGCAGTACCCGGAGGGGTGAGCAGTTCTTC.

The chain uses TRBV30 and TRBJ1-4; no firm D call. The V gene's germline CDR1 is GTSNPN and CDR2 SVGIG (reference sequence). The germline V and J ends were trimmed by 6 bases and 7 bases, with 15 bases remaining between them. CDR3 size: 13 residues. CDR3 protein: CACTTQYFEKLFF. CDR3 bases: TGTGCCTGTACTACCCAATATTTTGAAAAACTGTTTTTT.

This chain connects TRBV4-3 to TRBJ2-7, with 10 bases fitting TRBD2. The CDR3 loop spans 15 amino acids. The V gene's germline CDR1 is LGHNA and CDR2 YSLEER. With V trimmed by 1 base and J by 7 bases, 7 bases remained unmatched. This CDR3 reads CASSQGTSGYKEQYF. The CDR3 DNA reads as TGCGCCAGCAGCCAAGGGACTAGCGGATATAAGGAGCAGTACTTC.

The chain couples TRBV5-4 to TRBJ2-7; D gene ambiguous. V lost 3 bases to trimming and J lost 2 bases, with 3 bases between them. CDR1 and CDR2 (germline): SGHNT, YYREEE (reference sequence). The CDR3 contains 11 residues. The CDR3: CASSSTYEQYF. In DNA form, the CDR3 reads TGTGCCAGCAGCTCTACCTACGAGCAGTACTTC.

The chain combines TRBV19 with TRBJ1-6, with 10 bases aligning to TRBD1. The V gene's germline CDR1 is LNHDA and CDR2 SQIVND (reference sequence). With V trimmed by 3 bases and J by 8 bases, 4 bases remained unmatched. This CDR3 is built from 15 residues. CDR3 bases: TGTGCCAGTAGTATCGACAGGGGGCTCCATTCACCCCTCCACTTT. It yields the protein CASSIDRGLHSPLHF.

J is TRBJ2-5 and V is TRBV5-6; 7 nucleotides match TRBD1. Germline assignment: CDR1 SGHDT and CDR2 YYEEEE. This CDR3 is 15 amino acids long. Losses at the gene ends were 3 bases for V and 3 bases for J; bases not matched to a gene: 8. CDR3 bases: TGTGCCAGCAGCTCGACAGGGTACAGGGAAGAGACCCAGTACTTC. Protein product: CASSSTGYREETQYF.

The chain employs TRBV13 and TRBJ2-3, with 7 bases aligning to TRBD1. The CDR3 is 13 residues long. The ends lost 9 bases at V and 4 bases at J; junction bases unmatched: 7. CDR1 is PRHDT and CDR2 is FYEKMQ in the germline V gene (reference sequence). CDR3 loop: CASGTVDADTQYF. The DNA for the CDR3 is TGTGCCAGTGGGACAGTCGACGCAGATACGCAGTATTTT.

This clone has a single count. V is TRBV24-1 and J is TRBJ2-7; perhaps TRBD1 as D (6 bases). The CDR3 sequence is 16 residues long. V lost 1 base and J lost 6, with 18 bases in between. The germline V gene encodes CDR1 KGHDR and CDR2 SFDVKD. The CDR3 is CATSDFWGHQGCEQYF. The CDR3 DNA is TGTGCCACCAGTGATTTTTGGGGACACCAAGGGTGCGAGCAGTACTTC.

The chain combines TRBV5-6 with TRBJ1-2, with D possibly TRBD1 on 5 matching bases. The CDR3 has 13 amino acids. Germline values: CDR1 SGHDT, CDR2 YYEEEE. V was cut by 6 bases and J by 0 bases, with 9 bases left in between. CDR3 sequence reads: CASTPRANYGYTF. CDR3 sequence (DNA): TGTGCCAGCACCCCCAGGGCTAACTATGGCTACACCTTC.

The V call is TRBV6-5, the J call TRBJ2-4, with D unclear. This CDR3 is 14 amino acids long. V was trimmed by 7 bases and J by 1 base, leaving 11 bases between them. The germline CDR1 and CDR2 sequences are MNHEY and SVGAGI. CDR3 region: CASNSRAAKNIQYF. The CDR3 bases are TGTGCCAGCAATAGTCGGGCGGCCAAAAACATTCAGTACTTC.

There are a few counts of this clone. DNA of the CDR3: TGTGCCATCAGGGCGGGGACGAACTCCTACGAGCAGTACTTC. Its protein product is CAIRAGTNSYEQYF. The genes are TRBV10-3 and TRBJ2-7; D might be TRBD2 (6 bases). CDR1 is ENHRY and CDR2 is SYGVKD in the germline V gene. This CDR3 contains 14 residues. V was cut by 6 bases and J by 0 bases, with 12 bases left in between.

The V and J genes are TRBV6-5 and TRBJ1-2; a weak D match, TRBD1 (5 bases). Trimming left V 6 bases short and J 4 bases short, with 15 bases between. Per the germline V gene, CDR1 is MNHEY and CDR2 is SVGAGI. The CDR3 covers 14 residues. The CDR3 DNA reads TGTGCCAGCAGCCGAGAACAGGAGGCCTATGGCTACACCTTC. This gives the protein CASSREQEAYGYTF.

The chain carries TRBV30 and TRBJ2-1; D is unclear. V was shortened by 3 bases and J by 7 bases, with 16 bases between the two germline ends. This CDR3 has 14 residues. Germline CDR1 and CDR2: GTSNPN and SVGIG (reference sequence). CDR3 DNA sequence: TGTGCCTGGAGCGATGGGAACCTCGGGAATGAGCAGTTCTTC. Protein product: CAWSDGNLGNEQFF.

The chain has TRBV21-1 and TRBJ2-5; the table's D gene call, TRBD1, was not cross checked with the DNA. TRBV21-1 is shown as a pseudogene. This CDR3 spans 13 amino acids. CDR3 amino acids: CASSKEQGRTQYF. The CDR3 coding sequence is TGTGCCAGCAGCAAAGAACAGGGGAGGACCCAGTACTTC.

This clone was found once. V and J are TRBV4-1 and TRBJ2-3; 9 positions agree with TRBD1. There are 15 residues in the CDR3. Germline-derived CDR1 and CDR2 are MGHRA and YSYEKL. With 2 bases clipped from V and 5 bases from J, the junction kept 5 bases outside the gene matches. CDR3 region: CASSQRTGAVDTQYF. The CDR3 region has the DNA TGCGCCAGCAGCCAAAGGACAGGGGCAGTAGATACGCAGTATTTT.

The DNA for the CDR3 is TGCAGTGCTAGTGGCAGGAGCCATGGCTACACCTTC. It encodes CSASGRSHGYTF. This chain links TRBV20-1 with TRBJ1-2, with D unclear. This CDR3 comprises 12 residues. CDR1 and CDR2 (germline): DFQATT, SNEGSKA (reference sequence). The ends were cut back, 3 bases at V and 6 bases at J, with 11 bases in the middle.

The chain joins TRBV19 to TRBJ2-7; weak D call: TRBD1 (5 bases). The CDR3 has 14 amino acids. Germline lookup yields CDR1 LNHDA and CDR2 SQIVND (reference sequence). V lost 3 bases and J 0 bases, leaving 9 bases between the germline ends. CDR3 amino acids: CASSIQGSSYEQYF. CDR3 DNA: TGTGCCAGTAGTATTCAGGGTAGCTCCTACGAGCAGTACTTC.